The clone carrying this T cell receptor (beta chain) appeared a few times. Its cognate antigen is unknown. Every bit of the isolated RNA underwent reverse transcription, so sequencing read expressed TCRB transcripts. Using immunoSEQ multiplex PCR, the repertoire was profiled, and TCRdb retains in-frame clones only, with some absent. In the table there are a few hundred thousand clones, around a fifth of which are singletons. The germline V and J ends were trimmed by 6 bases and 0 bases, with 12 bases remaining between them. CDR1 and CDR2 from the germline V gene are LNHDA and SQIVND (reference sequence). The CDR3 totals 15 residues. This entry comes from a study of beta chain features in type 1 diabetes. Overall study findings and caveats: The study left unresolved whether HLA type influences TCRB rearrangement.

Donors underwent one heparinised blood draw, around 120 mL on average. This TCR came from a woman younger than 30 in good health. The rearrangement links TRBV19 to TRBJ2-1; no firm D call. The sequenced material came from naive CD4+ T cells from blood. The CDR3 sequence is CASSPVSSSYNEQFF. The DNA for the CDR3 is TGTGCCAGTAGCCCCGTTAGCAGCTCCTACAATGAGCAGTTCTTC.